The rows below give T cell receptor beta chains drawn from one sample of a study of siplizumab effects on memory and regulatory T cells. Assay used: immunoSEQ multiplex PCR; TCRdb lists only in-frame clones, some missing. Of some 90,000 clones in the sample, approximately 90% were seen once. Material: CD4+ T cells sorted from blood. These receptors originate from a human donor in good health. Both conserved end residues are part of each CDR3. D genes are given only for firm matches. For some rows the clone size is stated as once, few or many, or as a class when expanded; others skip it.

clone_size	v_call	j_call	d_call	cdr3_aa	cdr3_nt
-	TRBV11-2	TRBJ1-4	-	CASSLDVANPNEKLFF	TGTGCCAGCAGCTTAGATGTAGCGAATCCTAATGAAAAACTGTTTTTT
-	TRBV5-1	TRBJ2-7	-	CASSTGLYEQYF	TGCGCCAGCAGCACCGGTCTCTACGAGCAGTACTTC
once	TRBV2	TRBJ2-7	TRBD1	CASRRTGVRSYEQYF	TGTGCCAGCAGGCGTACAGGGGTCCGTTCCTACGAGCAGTACTTC
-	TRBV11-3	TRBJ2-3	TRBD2	CASTRGGLAPDTQYF	TGTGCCAGCACCCGAGGGGGACTAGCTCCAGATACGCAGTATTTT
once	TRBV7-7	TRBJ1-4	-	CASSTRQDEKLFF	TGTGCTAGCAGCACTCGACAGGATGAAAAACTGTTTTTT
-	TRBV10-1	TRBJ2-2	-	CASSESVLRGESGELFF	TGCGCCAGCAGTGAGTCGGTTTTGCGCGGCGAATCCGGGGAGCTGTTTTTT
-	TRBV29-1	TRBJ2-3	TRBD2	CSVVGTSGSTDTQYF	TGCAGCGTTGTTGGGACTAGCGGAAGCACAGATACGCAGTATTTT
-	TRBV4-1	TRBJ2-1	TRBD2	CASSQDRGLVFHEQFF	TGCGCCAGCAGCCAAGATCGGGGACTAGTCTTCCATGAGCAGTTCTTC
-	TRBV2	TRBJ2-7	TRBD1	CASSELGTGSYEQYF	TGTGCCAGCAGTGAACTCGGGACAGGGTCCTACGAGCAGTACTTC
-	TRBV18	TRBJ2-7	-	CASSPRREGGHEQYF	TGTGCCAGCTCACCTCGGAGAGAGGGAGGCCACGAGCAGTACTTC
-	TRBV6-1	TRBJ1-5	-	CACCPRQRQPQHF	TGTGCCTGCTGTCCCCGCCAGCGCCAGCCCCAGCATTTT
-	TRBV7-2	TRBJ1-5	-	CASSLALRVVGNQPQHF	TGTGCCAGCAGCTTAGCGCTAAGAGTTGTGGGGAATCAGCCCCAGCATTTT
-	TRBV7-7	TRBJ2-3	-	CASSLAHGDTQYF	TGTGCTAGCAGCTTAGCGCACGGGGATACGCAGTATTTT
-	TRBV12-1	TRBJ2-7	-	CASSPGLAGGYEQYF	TGTGCCAGCAGTCCGGGACTAGCGGGAGGGTACGAGCAGTACTTC
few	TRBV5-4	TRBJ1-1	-	CASSLGQVNTEAFF	TGTGCCAGCAGCTTGGGACAGGTCAACACTGAAGCTTTCTTT
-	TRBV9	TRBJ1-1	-	CASSVGEGVNTEAFF	TGTGCCAGCAGCGTAGGGGAGGGTGTGAACACTGAAGCTTTCTTT
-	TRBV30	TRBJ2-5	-	CAWSIGRGEHRETQYF	TGTGCCTGGAGCATCGGAAGGGGGGAGCATCGGGAGACCCAGTACTTC
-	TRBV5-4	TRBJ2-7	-	CASSRAGGPTYEQYF	TGTGCCAGCAGCCGGGCTGGGGGTCCTACCTACGAGCAGTACTTC
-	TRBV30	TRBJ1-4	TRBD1	CAWNDDRGGEKLFF	TGTGCCTGGAACGACGACAGGGGAGGTGAAAAACTGTTTTTT
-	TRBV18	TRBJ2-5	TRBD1	CASSPTGGRETQYF	TGTGCCAGCTCACCCACAGGGGGCCGGGAGACCCAGTACTTC
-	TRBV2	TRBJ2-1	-	CASRGRGGEQFF	TGTGCCAGCAGAGGCAGGGGGGGGGAGCAGTTCTTC
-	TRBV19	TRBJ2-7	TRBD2	CASSIVRSGGHYEQYF	TGTGCCAGTAGTATAGTCCGGAGCGGGGGACACTACGAGCAGTACTTC
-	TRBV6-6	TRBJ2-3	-	CASAPSTDTQYF	TGTGCCAGCGCCCCTAGCACAGATACGCAGTATTTT
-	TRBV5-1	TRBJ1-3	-	CASSLEGRGAGNTIYF	TGCGCCAGCAGCTTGGAGGGTAGGGGCGCTGGAAACACCATATATTTT
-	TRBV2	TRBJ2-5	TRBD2	CASSELGLAGVETQYF	TGTGCCAGCAGTGAGTTAGGACTAGCGGGAGTGGAGACCCAGTACTTC
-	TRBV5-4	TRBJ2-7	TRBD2	CASSPSGRPTYEQYF	TGTGCCAGCAGCCCCAGCGGGAGGCCCACCTACGAGCAGTACTTC
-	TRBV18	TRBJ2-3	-	CASSAKTATGTSTDTQYF	TGTGCCAGCTCAGCAAAAACCGCAACAGGGACTAGCACAGATACGCAGTATTTT
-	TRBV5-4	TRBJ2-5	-	CASSGTAQETQYF	TGTGCCAGCAGCGGTACCGCACAAGAGACCCAGTACTTC
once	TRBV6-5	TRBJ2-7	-	CASSRSKTYEQYF	TGTGCCAGCAGCCGTTCGAAAACCTACGAGCAGTACTTC
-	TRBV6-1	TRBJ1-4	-	CASSDRAVNEKLFF	TGTGCCAGCAGTGACAGGGCCGTTAATGAAAAACTGTTTTTT
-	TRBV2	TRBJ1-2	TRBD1	CASRQTGLGYTF	TGTGCCAGCAGACAGACAGGGCTCGGCTACACCTTC
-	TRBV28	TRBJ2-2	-	CASSWQGGYTGELFF	TGTGCCAGCAGTTGGCAGGGGGGTTACACCGGGGAGCTGTTTTTT
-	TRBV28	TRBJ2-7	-	CASSSAERGGWYEQYF	TGTGCCAGCAGTTCTGCTGAGCGAGGGGGATGGTACGAGCAGTACTTC
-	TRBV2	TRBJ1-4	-	CASSGYSRNEKLFF	TGTGCCAGCAGTGGGTACAGCCGTAATGAAAAACTGTTTTTT
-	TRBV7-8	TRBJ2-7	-	CASSFSRLYEQYF	TGTGCCAGCAGCTTTTCGCGACTCTACGAGCAGTACTTC
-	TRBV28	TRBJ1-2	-	CASSLSGTRSLGSYGYTF	TGTGCCAGCAGTTTATCCGGGACCAGAAGCCTTGGTAGCTATGGCTACACCTTC
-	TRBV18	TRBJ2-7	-	CASSQGLAPAEQYF	TGTGCCAGCTCACAGGGACTGGCTCCGGCCGAGCAGTACTTC
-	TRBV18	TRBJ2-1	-	CASSPIAEGGNEQFF	TGTGCCAGCTCACCCATAGCGGAGGGGGGAAATGAGCAGTTCTTC
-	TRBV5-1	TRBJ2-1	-	CASSPLAGANNEQFF	TGCGCCAGCAGCCCCTTGGCTGGCGCCAACAATGAGCAGTTCTTC
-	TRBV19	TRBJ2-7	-	CASSPTWGPGEQYF	TGTGCCAGTAGTCCAACATGGGGTCCCGGCGAGCAGTACTTC
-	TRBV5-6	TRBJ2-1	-	CASSRSDSLPYNEQFF	TGTGCCAGCAGCCGATCCGACAGTCTGCCCTACAATGAGCAGTTCTTC